This is a list of T cell receptor beta chains from one sample in a study of OX40 agonist ivuxolimab in advanced cancers. The assay was immunoSEQ multiplex PCR, and TCRdb's table has in-frame clones only and misses some. The sample has about 100,000 clones, 90% seen once. Sequencing was performed on CD4+ or CD8+ T cells sorted from blood, taken in a trial of the OX40 agonist ivuxolimab. The receptor source for this set is an adult with an advanced solid tumor such as melanoma, head and neck, liver or kidney cancer. Both conserved end residues are part of each CDR3. The D gene is left open where the match is weak. Size is stated for part of the rows, as once, few or many counts, or as a class when the clone is expanded.

d_gene,abundance,j_gene,v_gene,CDR3nt,CDR3aa
.,once,TRBJ1-1,TRBV19,TGTGCCAGTAGGAACCCTGTGGAGGGGACTGAAGCTTTCTTT,CASRNPVEGTEAFF
.,.,TRBJ2-1,TRBV6-5,TGTGCCAGCAGTTACTGGCTTGGGGAGCAGCAGTTCTTC,CASSYWLGEQQFF
TRBD1,.,TRBJ2-7,TRBV5-4,TGTGCCAGCAGCCAAGGACAGGGGGTGCCCTACGAGCAGTACTTC,CASSQGQGVPYEQYF
.,once,TRBJ2-7,TRBV5-1,TGCGCCAGCAGCTTGGGGGGCGCGGCCTCCTACGAGCAGTACTTC,CASSLGGAASYEQYF
.,.,TRBJ1-4,TRBV27,TGTGCCAGCAGTAGAGAAGTGGGGGAAAAACTGTTTTTT,CASSREVGEKLFF
TRBD1,.,TRBJ1-1,TRBV18,TGTGCCAGCTCACTTAACCGGGACAGGCCAATGAACACTGAAGCTTTCTTT,CASSLNRDRPMNTEAFF
.,.,TRBJ2-7,TRBV29-1,TGCAGCGTTGCACAGGGCCAGAGTTACGAGCAGTACTTC,CSVAQGQSYEQYF
TRBD1,.,TRBJ1-2,TRBV7-8,TGTGCCAGCAGCAGGGACAGGGGAGTTGGCTACACCTTC,CASSRDRGVGYTF
TRBD2,once,TRBJ2-5,TRBV15,TGTGCCACCAGGGGACTAGCGGGAAACCAAGAGACCCAGTACTTC,CATRGLAGNQETQYF
.,.,TRBJ2-1,TRBV7-9,TGTGCCAGCAGCTTAGAAGGGAACCTAGGAGGGGATGAGCAGTTCTTC,CASSLEGNLGGDEQFF
.,.,TRBJ2-1,TRBV5-8,TGTGCCAGCAGCTTGGTCATGAGCAATGAGCAGTTCTTC,CASSLVMSNEQFF
TRBD2,.,TRBJ2-2,TRBV30,TGTGCCTGGAGTGTACGGGGCAGGGTAACAGCGGGAGGGCGAAACACCGGGGAGCTGTTTTTT,CAWSVRGRVTAGGRNTGELFF
.,few,TRBJ1-1,TRBV5-4,TGTGCCAGCAGAGCGGACGTCCACGAAGCTTTCTTT,CASRADVHEAFF
TRBD1,.,TRBJ1-1,TRBV28,TGTGCCAGCAGCTTCATCTCAGGGGGAACCACTGAAGCTTTCTTT,CASSFISGGTTEAFF
TRBD1,.,TRBJ2-1,TRBV6-6,TGTGCCAGCAGTTACTCGCGAGGGACAGGGGACAATGAGCAGTTCTTC,CASSYSRGTGDNEQFF
TRBD1,.,TRBJ1-1,TRBV5-5,TGTGCCAGCAGCATTCTTGACAGGGAAGGAGGTGAAGCTTTCTTT,CASSILDREGGEAFF
TRBD1,.,TRBJ1-6,TRBV18,TGTGCCAGCTCACCTCTACCGGGACAGCGATTTTCACCCCTCCACTTT,CASSPLPGQRFSPLHF
.,.,TRBJ1-2,TRBV28,TGTGCCAGCAGTCTCTTGGTTGGCTATGGCTACACCTTC,CASSLLVGYGYTF
.,once,TRBJ2-6,TRBV14,TGTGCCAGCAGCCAATCGACAGGAACATCTGGGGCCAACGTCCTGACTTTC,CASSQSTGTSGANVLTF
.,.,TRBJ1-3,TRBV5-1,TGCGCCAGCAGCGCTGGACAGTTTTATGGAAACACCATATATTTT,CASSAGQFYGNTIYF
.,few,TRBJ1-2,TRBV28,TGTGCCAGCAGTTTGAGAGATTATGGCTACACCTTC,CASSLRDYGYTF
.,.,TRBJ2-7,TRBV5-4,TGTGCCAGCAGTTCGGACTACTACGAGCAGTACTTC,CASSSDYYEQYF
TRBD1,.,TRBJ2-7,TRBV6-6,TGTGCCAGCAGTCCCACAGGGGGCGGGTACGAGCAGTACTTC,CASSPTGGGYEQYF
TRBD1,.,TRBJ1-2,TRBV29-1,TGCAGCGTCCAGGGGGGCTATGGCTACACCTTC,CSVQGGYGYTF
TRBD2,once,TRBJ2-1,TRBV14,TGTGCCAGCAGCCAAAGGGAATGGACTAGCGGGAGTAGAAATGAGCAGTTCTTC,CASSQREWTSGSRNEQFF
TRBD2,.,TRBJ2-7,TRBV29-1,TGCAGCGGAACTAGCGGGAGAGGGCGGGAGCAGTACTTC,CSGTSGRGREQYF
.,.,TRBJ2-5,TRBV7-3,TGTGCCAGCAGCTTCAGGGTCGGGATTGGGGAGACCCAGTACTTC,CASSFRVGIGETQYF
.,.,TRBJ1-1,TRBV19,TGTGCCAGTAGTATACTGAGGAACACTGAAGCTTTCTTT,CASSILRNTEAFF
.,.,TRBJ2-5,TRBV11-2,TGTGCCAGCAGCTCCCCCGGGACGGGGGACCAAGAGACCCAGTACTTC,CASSSPGTGDQETQYF
.,.,TRBJ2-1,TRBV7-2,TGTGCCAGCAGCTCACGAGGGGGGAGCTCCTACAATGAGCAGTTCTTC,CASSSRGGSSYNEQFF
.,few,TRBJ1-5,TRBV28,TGTGCCAGCAGTCCTATCCCCATTAATCAGCCCCAGCATTTT,CASSPIPINQPQHF
.,once,TRBJ2-7,TRBV12-5,TGTGCTAGTCCTAGGGAGCCTAAGAGCTCCTACGAGCAGTACTTC,CASPREPKSSYEQYF
TRBD1,.,TRBJ1-2,TRBV6-5,TGTGCCAGCAGTTCCCCTAGGACAGGGGAATATGGCTACACCTTC,CASSSPRTGEYGYTF
.,once,TRBJ2-1,TRBV6-4,TGTGCCAGCAGTGACGGGGGGCCCTACAATGAGCAGTTCTTC,CASSDGGPYNEQFF
.,.,TRBJ1-2,TRBV30,TGTGCCTGGAGTGTTTCCTATGGCTACACCTTC,CAWSVSYGYTF
TRBD1,.,TRBJ1-6,TRBV4-2,TGTGCCAGCAGCCAAGAAGGGGGCGGAGCCTATAATTCACCCCTCCACTTT,CASSQEGGGAYNSPLHF
.,.,TRBJ2-7,TRBV5-1,TGCGCCAGCAGCACGGGACTCGGGACGACCTACGAGCAGTACTTC,CASSTGLGTTYEQYF
.,.,TRBJ1-5,TRBV5-1,TGCGCCAGCAGCTTGGATGGTGGAAGGCGACAGCCCCAGCATTTT,CASSLDGGRRQPQHF
.,.,TRBJ2-2,TRBV11-3,TGTGCCAGCAGCCAACAGTACACCGGGGAGCTGTTTTTT,CASSQQYTGELFF
TRBD2,.,TRBJ2-7,TRBV6-6,TGTGCCAGCAGCCGTAGCGGGACCCCCTACGAGCAGTACTTC,CASSRSGTPYEQYF
TRBD1,once,TRBJ1-1,TRBV7-9,TGTGCCAGCAGCTCGCCGCCGGGACAGCTCATGAACACTGAAGCTTTCTTT,CASSSPPGQLMNTEAFF